The clone carrying this T cell receptor (beta chain) has a count of ten or more. What it binds is not known. These data are taken from a study of CD8+CD57+ T cells in acquired aplastic anemia. Background on the study: Isolated CD4+ and CD8+ cells, once sorted, yielded DNA averaging roughly 3.2 ug. For CD4+ cells, healthy donors had an average of about 11 million reads.

Whole-study results and caveats: Comparison of patients with controls identified around 31 shared CD8+ CDR3 sequences. Simpson's diversity of CD8+ cells was not significantly different in patients compared with controls.

CDR1 and CDR2 (germline): MNHEY, SVGAGI. V was trimmed by 0 bases and J by 2 bases, leaving 10 bases between them. The CDR3 is made up of 15 amino acids. CDR3 and TCR beta VDJ profiling relied on genomic DNA as the template. MiXCR was run by TCRdb on the reads, yielding one entry per CDR3 protein. The table shows some 120,000 distinct CDR3 sequences, with about half occurring only once. Sequenced material: sorted CD4+, CD8+, or CD8+CD57+ T cells (not recorded which) from PBMCs. The chain employs TRBV6-5 and TRBJ1-2; D uncertain. This sequence was found in a human donor in good health, serving as a control. CDR3 in DNA: TGTGCCAGCAGTTACTCGATGAGTGGCAACTATGGCTACACCTTC. Its protein product is CASSYSMSGNYGYTF.